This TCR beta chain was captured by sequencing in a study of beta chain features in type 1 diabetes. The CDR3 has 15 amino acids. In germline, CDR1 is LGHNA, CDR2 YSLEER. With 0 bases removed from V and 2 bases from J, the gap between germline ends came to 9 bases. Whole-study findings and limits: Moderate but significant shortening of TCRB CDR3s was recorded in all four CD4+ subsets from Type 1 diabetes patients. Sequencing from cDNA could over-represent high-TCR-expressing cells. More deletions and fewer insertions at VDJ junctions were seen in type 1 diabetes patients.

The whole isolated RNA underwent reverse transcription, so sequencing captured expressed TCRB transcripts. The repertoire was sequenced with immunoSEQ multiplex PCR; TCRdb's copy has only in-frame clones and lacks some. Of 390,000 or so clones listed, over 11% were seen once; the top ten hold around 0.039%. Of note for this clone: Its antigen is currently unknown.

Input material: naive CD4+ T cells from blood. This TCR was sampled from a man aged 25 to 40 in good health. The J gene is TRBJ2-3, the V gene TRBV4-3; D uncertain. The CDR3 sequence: CASSQDLAHTDTQYF. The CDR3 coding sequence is TGCGCCAGCAGCCAAGATTTGGCGCACACAGATACGCAGTATTTT.